The entry below gives a single TCR beta chain sequence along with its context. Antigen unknown. Deep was the level at which the assay was run. Splitting of each subset's genomic DNA was done evenly across several immunoSEQ plates. Data came from immunoSEQ multiplex PCR; TCRdb stores just in-frame clones and leaves some out. The table lists almost 750,000 clones, roughly 72% of them singletons, with approximately 1.7% in the top ten. This entry belongs to a study of shared clonotypes between healthy human individuals. Findings and caveats of the study: In the sorted subsets, rarefaction showed sequencing was incomplete despite large depth. Genetic and exposure-history diversity was limited by the few donors.

The CDR3 spans 18 residues. Germline V gives CDR1 SGHVS, CDR2 FQNEAQ. V lost 5 bases, J lost 0 bases, and 22 bases lay in between. Sequenced input: memory CD4+ T cells sorted from blood. Subset noted: CD45RA-negative fraction. The sequence was obtained from a woman aged 25 to 39 in good health. V and J are TRBV7-8 and TRBJ1-1; D is uncertain. The CDR3 coding sequence is TGTGCCAGCAGCCGGAAGACCGCGTTGGGCAGTTTGAACACTGAAGCTTTCTTT. Protein sequence: CASSRKTALGSLNTEAFF.